The 14 T cell receptor beta chains below come from one sample, sequenced in a study. TCRdb used MiXCR to reprocess the RT-PCR reads, holding one entry per CDR3 protein. The sample has about 680,000 distinct CDR3 sequences, 14% seen once. Material: memory CD4+ T cells from blood. Source of these receptors: a female donor in good health, serving as a healthy control.

This clonotype was found a few times. The chain joins TRBV6-1 to TRBJ2-2; TRBD1 aligns across 8 bases. The germline gives CDR1 MNHNS, CDR2 SASEGT. The V and J ends lost 5 bases and 4 bases, in that order; junction bases with no gene match: 12. The CDR3 loop spans 17 amino acids. CDR3 DNA sequence: TGTGCCAGCAGTCCCAATATAGGGACAGGTTTCACCGGGGAGCTGTTTTTT. Residues: CASSPNIGTGFTGELFF.

A few counts support this clonotype. The J gene is TRBJ1-5, the V gene TRBV30; TRBD1 agrees at 7 bases. CDR1 is GTSNPN, CDR2 SVGIG, per germline (reference sequence). This CDR3 has 14 amino acids. J gave up 2 bases and V 3 bases, and 4 bases lay outside the gene matches. CDR3: CAWSEGAGNQPQHF. The CDR3 DNA follows: TGTGCCTGGAGCGAGGGGGCAGGCAATCAGCCCCAGCATTTT.

This clonotype has just a few counts. J is TRBJ2-7 and V is TRBV11-2; D remains unclear. The V end was cut by 0 bases, the J end by 7 bases, with 13 bases between. Germline CDR1 is SGHAT and CDR2 is FQNNGV. This CDR3 region has 14 residues. The CDR3 sequence is CASSLDGPSREQYF. The CDR3 DNA reads TGTGCCAGCAGCTTAGATGGTCCCTCAAGAGAGCAGTACTTC. Drawing the rest from reference TRBV11-2 and TRBJ2-7, the complete variable domain is EAGVAQSPRYKIIEKRQSVAFWCNPISGHATLYWYQQILGQGPKLLIQFQNNGVVDDSQLPKDRFSAERLKGVDSTLKIQPAKLEDSAVYLCASSLDGPSREQYFGPGTRLTVT.

This clonotype was observed at least ten times. The gene calls are TRBV7-3 and TRBJ2-5; 7 bases map to TRBD1. The CDR3 covers 15 residues. Germline V gives CDR1 SGHTA, CDR2 FQGTGA. V lost 3 bases, J lost 0 bases, and 4 bases stayed unmatched. The CDR3 coding sequence is TGTGCCAGCAGCTTGGGACAGCCGTACCAAGAGACCCAGTACTTC. Amino acid sequence: CASSLGQPYQETQYF. Filled out from reference TRBV7-3 and TRBJ2-5, the complete variable domain reads GAGVSQTPSNKVTEKGKYVELRCDPISGHTALYWYRQSLGQGPEFLIYFQGTGAADDSGLPNDRFFAVRPEGSVSTLKIQRTERGDSAVYLCASSLGQPYQETQYFGPGTRLLVL.

This clonotype was seen only a few times. This chain uses TRBV5-1 with TRBJ2-1; D not certain. V was trimmed by 0 bases and J by 6 bases, leaving 13 bases between them. This CDR3 has 15 amino acids. The germline V gene encodes CDR1 SGHRS and CDR2 YFSETQ. As DNA, the CDR3 is TGCGCCAGCAGCTTGGAGGCAGAAGTTGGCAATGAGCAGTTCTTC. It specifies CASSLEAEVGNEQFF.

The chain couples TRBV5-4 to TRBJ2-1; D gene unclear. CDR3 length: 17 residues. Trimming took off 0 bases at V and 2 bases at J, with 15 bases between the two ends. Germline CDR1 and CDR2: SGHNT and YYREEE (reference sequence). The CDR3 nucleotides read TGTGCCAGCAGCTTGGGTCTACCAAACTTCCCCTACAATGAGCAGTTCTTC. Protein: CASSLGLPNFPYNEQFF.

In this sample, this clonotype turned up a few times. This chain uses TRBV7-9 with TRBJ2-1; D is unclear. The CDR3 is 14 amino acids. V lost 5 bases and J lost 5, with 13 bases in between. Germline V gene lookup returns CDR1 SEHNR and CDR2 FQNEAQ (reference sequence). In DNA form, the CDR3 reads TGTGCCAGCAGCCCCCTCGTGGCCCACAATGAGCAGTTCTTC. It specifies CASSPLVAHNEQFF.

On this clonotype itself: A much larger clone lies a single base off, so this may be a read error. V and J are TRBV24-1 and TRBJ2-6; TRBD1 is a possible D gene (5 bases). Germline CDR1 reads KGHDR; CDR2 reads SFDVKD. The CDR3 length is 13 residues. For the CDR3, the DNA is TGTGCCACCAGTGATCCTGGGGCCAACTTCCTGACTTTC. Its protein product is CATSDPGANFLTF.

This clonotype was counted at least ten times. The rearrangement joins TRBV5-6 to TRBJ2-7; 9 bases agree with TRBD1. After removal of 1 base from V and 1 base from J, the junction contained 6 bases not matched to a gene. Looked up from germline, CDR1 is SGHDT and CDR2 is YYEEEE. The CDR3 runs to 16 residues. CDR3 coding DNA: TGTGCCAGCAGCTTGTCGGGACAGGGCCATTCCTACGAGCAGTACTTC. It translates to CASSLSGQGHSYEQYF. The whole variable domain, remainder taken from reference TRBV5-6 and TRBJ2-7, is DAGVTQSPTHLIKTRGQQVTLRCSPKSGHDTVSWYQQALGQGPQFIFQYYEEEERQRGNFPDRFSGHQFPNYSSELNVNALLLGDSALYLCASSLSGQGHSYEQYFGPGTRLTVT.

This clonotype was observed many times. This chain links TRBV5-6 with TRBJ1-6; D unclear. V was pared by 0 bases and J by 6 bases, with 7 bases between. The germline V gene encodes CDR1 SGHDT and CDR2 YYEEEE. The CDR3 extends over 14 amino acids. The CDR3 sequence is CASSLALGNSPLHF. The CDR3 bases are TGTGCCAGCAGCTTGGCCTTGGGTAATTCACCCCTCCACTTT.

In this sample, this clonotype turned up a few times. This chain connects TRBV5-1 to TRBJ2-1, with D tentatively TRBD1 (5 bases). Trimming left V 5 bases short and J 10 bases short, with 16 bases between. Germline loops: CDR1 SGHRS, CDR2 YFSETQ. The CDR3 is 13 residues long. The DNA for the CDR3 is TGCGCCAGCAGAGGGATCCTGGGGCAGGAGCAGTTCTTC. This codes for CASRGILGQEQFF.

With respect to this clonotype: A much larger clone is a single base away; this may be a read error. The chain employs TRBV5-1 and TRBJ2-3; unclear D gene. Per germline, CDR1 SGHRS and CDR2 YFSETQ. CDR3 length equals 15 residues. The CDR3 region has the DNA TGCACCAGCAGCTTGGTGTCATCTGACACAGATACGCAGTATTTT. It codes for CTSSLVSSDTDTQYF.

This chain connects TRBV30 to TRBJ2-3, with D unresolved. V lost 3 bases and J lost 0, with 7 bases in between. This CDR3 region has 13 residues. CDR1 is GTSNPN, CDR2 SVGIG, per germline (reference sequence). The CDR3 DNA follows: TGTGCCTGGAGATGGTCTAGCACAGATACGCAGTATTTT. Translated, it gives CAWRWSSTDTQYF.

The chain links TRBV19 to TRBJ1-5; D is perhaps TRBD1 (5 bases). Germline values: CDR1 LNHDA, CDR2 SQIVND (reference sequence). Trimming cost V 1 base and J 4 bases, with 17 bases left between them. CDR3 length equals 17 residues. CDR3 sequence: CASSIGLGGFNNQPQHF. DNA of the CDR3: TGTGCCAGTAGTATAGGGCTGGGGGGGTTTAATAATCAGCCCCAGCATTTT.